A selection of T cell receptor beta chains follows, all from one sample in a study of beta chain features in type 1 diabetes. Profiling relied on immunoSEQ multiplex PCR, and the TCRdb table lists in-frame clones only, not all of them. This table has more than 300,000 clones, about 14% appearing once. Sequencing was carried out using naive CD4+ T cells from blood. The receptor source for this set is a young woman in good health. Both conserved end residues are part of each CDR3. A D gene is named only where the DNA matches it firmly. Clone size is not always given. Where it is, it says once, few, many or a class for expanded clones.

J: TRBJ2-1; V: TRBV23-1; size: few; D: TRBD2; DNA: TGCGCCAGCAGTCTGAGGACTAGCGGGACCTTCCCGGTTAACAATGAGCAGTTCTTC; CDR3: CASSLRTSGTFPVNNEQFF
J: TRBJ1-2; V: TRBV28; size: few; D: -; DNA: TGTGCCAGCACTAAGGGTGGGGCCCTGGGGGGCTACACCTTC; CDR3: CASTKGGALGGYTF
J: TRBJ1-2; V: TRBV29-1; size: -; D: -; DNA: TGCAGCGTTGAAAGAGCAGGGATAATGGGTGGCTACACCTTC; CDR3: CSVERAGIMGGYTF
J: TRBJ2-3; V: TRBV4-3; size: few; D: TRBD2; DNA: TGCGCCAGCAGCCAAGAGGCGGGAGTTTTCACAGATACGCAGTATTTT; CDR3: CASSQEAGVFTDTQYF
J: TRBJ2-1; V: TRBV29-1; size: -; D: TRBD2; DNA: TGCAGCGGTAGCGGGAGGGCCCTTGAGCAGTTCTTC; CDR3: CSGSGRALEQFF
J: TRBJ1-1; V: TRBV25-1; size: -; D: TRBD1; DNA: TGTGCCAGCAGTGTGTGGGACAGACCCACTGAAGCTTTCTTT; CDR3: CASSVWDRPTEAFF
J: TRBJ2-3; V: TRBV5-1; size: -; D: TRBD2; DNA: TGCGCCAGCAGCTTGGCAGCGGGAGGTGGGACAGATACGCAGTATTTT; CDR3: CASSLAAGGGTDTQYF
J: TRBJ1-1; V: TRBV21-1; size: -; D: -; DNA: TGTGCCAGCAGCGCGGCAGGGGGAGGAACTGAAGCTTTCTTT; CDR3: CASSAAGGGTEAFF
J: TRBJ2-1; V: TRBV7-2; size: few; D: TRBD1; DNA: TGTGCCAGCAGCTCCAGACAGGGGCAGGGTGGGAATGAGCAGTTCTTC; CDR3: CASSSRQGQGGNEQFF
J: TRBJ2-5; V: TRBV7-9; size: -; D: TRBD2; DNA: TGTGCCAGCAGCGGCCAAAGCGGGAGACAAGAGACCCAGTACTTC; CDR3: CASSGQSGRQETQYF
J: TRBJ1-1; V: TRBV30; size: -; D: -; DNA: TGTGCCTGGAGTTTCAACATGAACACTGAAGCTTTCTTT; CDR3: CAWSFNMNTEAFF